These 16 T cell receptor beta chains were all obtained from the same sample, sequenced in a study of radiation and T cells in renal cell carcinoma. Produced via immunoSEQ multiplex PCR; TCRdb's table is partial and in-frame only. The sample shows just under 150,000 clones, 75% to 90% of them seen only once. As for time point: blood 4 weeks post-SBRT, at nephrectomy. As for treatment: 15 Gy SBRT to primary tumor, nephrectomy 4 weeks later. Sample: blood, taken from a patient whose treatment included radiotherapy and nephrectomy. These TCRs come from a woman aged 50 to 60 with renal cell carcinoma.

This clone was counted once. V is TRBV28 and J is TRBJ1-5; D not certain. The V and J ends lost 7 bases and 7 bases respectively, with 11 bases between them. Germline CDR1 and CDR2: MDHEN and SYDVKM. The CDR3 is 12 residues long. CDR3 protein: CASNILEQPQHF. The CDR3 coding sequence is TGTGCCAGCAATATACTGGAGCAGCCCCAGCATTTT.

This clone was observed once. The V gene is TRBV10-1, the J gene TRBJ1-1, with D uncertain. Trimming left V 4 bases short and J 1 base short, with 7 bases between. The CDR3 covers 13 residues. Germline CDR1 WNHNN, CDR2 SYGVQD (reference sequence). CDR3 nucleotide sequence: TGCGCCAGCAGTGCCGGGAAGAACACTGAAGCTTTCTTT. It specifies CASSAGKNTEAFF.

This clone was seen only a few times. The gene calls are TRBV19 and TRBJ2-5; maybe TRBD1 (6 bases). This CDR3 region has 15 residues. The germline V gene encodes CDR1 LNHDA and CDR2 SQIVND (reference sequence). With 4 bases removed from V and 5 bases from J, the gap between germline ends came to 17 bases. The CDR3 DNA sequence: TGTGCCAGTAGTACCCCGTCCCAGGGGATGGAGACCCAGTACTTC. It is translated as CASSTPSQGMETQYF. Full variable domain (remainder filled in from reference TRBV19 and TRBJ2-5): DGGITQSPKYLFRKEGQNVTLSCEQNLNHDAMYWYRQDPGQGLRLIYYSQIVNDFQKGDIAEGYSVSREKKESFPLTVTSAQKNPTAFYLCASSTPSQGMETQYFGPGTRLLVL.

A single count supports this clone. The chain combines TRBV7-2 with TRBJ1-3, with 7 nucleotides matching TRBD1. CDR3 length: 18 amino acids. V lost 5 bases and J lost 2; bases outside the gene matches: 15. Germline lookup yields CDR1 SGHTA and CDR2 FQGNSA. This CDR3 reads CASSPRTRQGLTGNTIYF. CDR3 bases: TGTGCCAGCAGCCCAAGGACACGACAGGGACTTACTGGAAACACCATATATTTT.

The chain couples TRBV4-3 to TRBJ2-1; D possibly matches TRBD1 or TRBD2 (5 bases each). CDR1 and CDR2 (germline): LGHNA, YSLEER. Trimming shortened V by 1 base and J by 0 bases, and 10 bases separated the two germline ends. There are 16 residues in the CDR3. CDR3 in amino acids: CASSQGSGSSYNEQFF. In DNA, the CDR3 is TGCGCCAGCAGCCAAGGTTCAGGGAGCTCCTACAATGAGCAGTTCTTC.

The chain uses TRBV5-4 and TRBJ2-1; D ambiguous. The CDR3 contains 16 residues. Trimming stripped 4 bases from V and 4 bases from J, with 18 bases between. Germline CDR1 and CDR2: SGHNT and YYREEE (reference sequence). The CDR3 reads CASSLAGPSPYNEQFF. In DNA form, the CDR3 reads TGTGCCAGCAGCCTCGCCGGGCCATCCCCGTACAATGAGCAGTTCTTC.

The chain carries TRBV7-2 and TRBJ2-7; a possible D gene is TRBD1 (6 bases). CDR3 length: 12 residues. CDR1 SGHTA and CDR2 FQGNSA come from the germline V gene. V lost 5 bases and J 7 bases, leaving 12 bases between the germline ends. The CDR3 DNA is TGTGCCAGCAGCCAACTGAGGGGGGAGCAGTACTTC. Translating gives CASSQLRGEQYF.

The chain links TRBV6-6 to TRBJ2-7; no clear D. CDR3 length: 15 amino acids. Per the germline V gene, CDR1 is MNHNY and CDR2 is SVGAGI (reference sequence). V lost 6 bases to trimming and J lost 6 bases, with 21 bases between them. The CDR3 DNA sequence: TGTGCCAGCAGGAGTCTTGACATCGTGGACGGCGAGCAGTACTTC. Translating gives CASRSLDIVDGEQYF.

The chain employs TRBV28 and TRBJ1-5; a weak D match, TRBD1 (5 bases). Trimming left V 5 bases short and J 6 bases short, with 17 bases between. The CDR3 covers 15 residues. Germline loops: CDR1 MDHEN, CDR2 SYDVKM. The CDR3: CASSPGTAPGQPQHF. CDR3 sequence (DNA): TGTGCCAGCAGTCCAGGGACCGCTCCGGGTCAGCCCCAGCATTTT. Combining the CDR3 with reference TRBV28 and TRBJ1-5 gives the whole variable domain DVKVTQSSRYLVKRTGEKVFLECVQDMDHENMFWYRQDPGLGLRLIYFSYDVKMKEKGDIPEGYSVSREKKERFSLILESASTNQTSMYLCASSPGTAPGQPQHFGDGTRLSIL.

The gene calls are TRBV6-5 and TRBJ2-2; 7 bases fit TRBD1. The ends lost 0 bases at V and 1 base at J; junction bases unmatched: 2. Germline V gene sequence: CDR1 MNHEY, CDR2 SVGAGI. This CDR3 is built from 16 residues. CDR3 coding DNA: TGTGCCAGCAGTTACTCCGGGACAGAGAACACCGGGGAGCTGTTTTTT. Translation: CASSYSGTENTGELFF.

This clone is a singleton in its sample. The chain carries TRBV11-3 and TRBJ2-3; a possible D gene is TRBD1 (5 bases). With 5 bases removed from V and 3 bases from J, the gap between germline ends came to 9 bases. The CDR3 totals 13 residues. Germline CDR1 is SGHNT and CDR2 is YENEEA. CDR3 DNA: TGTGCCAGCAGCGCTTCAGGGACAGATACGCAGTATTTT. As protein: CASSASGTDTQYF.

This chain joins TRBV27 and TRBJ1-5; D unclear. The germline V and J ends were trimmed by 3 bases and 6 bases, with 6 bases remaining between them. The CDR3 runs to 12 residues. Per germline, CDR1 MNHEY and CDR2 SMNVEV (reference sequence). The CDR3 loop reads CASSFSGQPQHF. The CDR3 nucleotides read TGTGCCAGCAGTTTTTCGGGTCAGCCCCAGCATTTT.

The rearrangement links TRBV5-4 to TRBJ2-2; TRBD2 agrees at 14 bases. The ends lost 7 bases at V and 6 bases at J; junction bases unmatched: 8. The CDR3 covers 16 residues. CDR1 is SGHNT, CDR2 YYREEE, per germline (reference sequence). CDR3 nucleotides: TGTGCCAGCGTCGGGACTAGCGGGAGCATCGCCGGGGAGCTGTTTTTT. It translates to CASVGTSGSIAGELFF.

The V and J genes are TRBV4-3 and TRBJ2-7; D tentatively reads TRBD1 or TRBD2 (6 bases each). CDR3 length equals 15 residues. The germline V and J ends were trimmed by 4 bases and 6 bases, with 19 bases remaining between them. CDR1 LGHNA and CDR2 YSLEER come from the germline V gene. CDR3 loop: CASSPDTGARGEQYF. The CDR3 DNA follows: TGCGCCAGCAGCCCTGATACGGGGGCGCGAGGCGAGCAGTACTTC.

The chain recombines TRBV7-8 with TRBJ1-6; D perhaps matches TRBD1 (5 bases). The V end lost 6 bases, the J end lost 13 bases, and 22 bases lay between the germline ends. Germline lookup yields CDR1 SGHVS and CDR2 FQNEAQ. The CDR3 runs 15 residues. The CDR3 sequence: CASSFGDGARLPLHF. The CDR3 DNA is TGTGCCAGCAGTTTTGGGGATGGGGCTAGGTTGCCCCTCCACTTT.

The chain carries TRBV7-9 and TRBJ1-2, with 8 bases matching TRBD1. The germline gives CDR1 SEHNR, CDR2 FQNEAQ (reference sequence). After removal of 5 bases from V and 5 bases from J, the junction contained 7 bases not matched to a gene. This CDR3 has 14 residues. This chain's CDR3 is CASSVQGERYGYTF. CDR3 nucleotides: TGTGCCAGCAGCGTACAGGGGGAGCGGTATGGCTACACCTTC.